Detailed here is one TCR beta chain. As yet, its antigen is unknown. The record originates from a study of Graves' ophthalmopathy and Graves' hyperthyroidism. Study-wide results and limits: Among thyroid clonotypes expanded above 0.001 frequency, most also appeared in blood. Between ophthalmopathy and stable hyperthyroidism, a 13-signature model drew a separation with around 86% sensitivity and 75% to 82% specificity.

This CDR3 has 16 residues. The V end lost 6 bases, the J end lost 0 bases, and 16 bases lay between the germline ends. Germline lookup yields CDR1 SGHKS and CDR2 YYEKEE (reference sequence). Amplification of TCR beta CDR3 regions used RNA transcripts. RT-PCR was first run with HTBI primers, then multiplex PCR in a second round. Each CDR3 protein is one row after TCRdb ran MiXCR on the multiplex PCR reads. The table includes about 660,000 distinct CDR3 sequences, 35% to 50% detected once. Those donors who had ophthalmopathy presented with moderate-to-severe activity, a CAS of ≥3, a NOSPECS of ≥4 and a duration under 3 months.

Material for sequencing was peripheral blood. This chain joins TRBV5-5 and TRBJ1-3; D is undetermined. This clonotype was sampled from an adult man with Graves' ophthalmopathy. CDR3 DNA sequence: TGTGCCAGCACCATCACTCCGGGAAGCTCTGGAAACACCATATATTTT. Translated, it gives CASTITPGSSGNTIYF.